The 31 T cell receptor beta chains below come from one sample, sequenced in a study of blood T cell repertoires in COVID-19. Assay: immunoSEQ multiplex PCR; the TCRdb copy retains only in-frame clones and omits some. The sample has approximately 200,000 clones, about nine tenths seen once. Sequenced sample: PBMCs or T cells enriched from blood (not recorded which). Receptor source: a young woman who had recovered from COVID-19.

This clone was detected only once. The V and J genes are TRBV29-1 and TRBJ1-1; D not resolved. The V gene's germline CDR1 is SQVTM and CDR2 ANQGSEA. V lost 4 bases to trimming and J lost 2 bases, with 11 bases between them. The CDR3 runs to 13 residues. CDR3 in amino acids: CSVVGEINTEAFF. CDR3 coding DNA: TGCAGCGTTGTGGGAGAAATAAACACTGAAGCTTTCTTT.

The J gene is TRBJ1-5, the V gene TRBV1. TRBV1 is a known pseudogene. This CDR3 region has 16 residues. In nucleotides, the CDR3 is TGCACCAGCAGCACCGCTATCATGAATAGCAATCAGCCCCAGCATTTT. Its protein product is CTSSTAIMNSNQPQHF.

The gene calls are TRBV9 and TRBJ2-2, with D perhaps TRBD1 (6 bases). This CDR3 has 18 residues. With 0 bases removed from V and 0 bases from J, the gap between germline ends came to 15 bases. The germline gives CDR1 SGDLS, CDR2 YYNGEE. CDR3 sequence reads: CASSVEEGNRANTGELFF. CDR3 bases: TGTGCCAGCAGCGTAGAGGAAGGTAACAGGGCGAACACCGGGGAGCTGTTTTTT.

The chain combines TRBV30 with TRBJ1-3; D is undetermined. Per the germline V gene, CDR1 is GTSNPN and CDR2 is SVGIG (reference sequence). The germline V and J ends were trimmed by 3 bases and 5 bases, with 8 bases remaining between them. CDR3 length equals 12 residues. In DNA form, the CDR3 reads TGTGCCTGGAGAGGAGGGAGAAACACCATATATTTT. This translates into CAWRGGRNTIYF. Together with reference TRBV30 and TRBJ1-3, the CDR3 gives the full variable domain: SQTIHQWPATLVQPVGSPLSLECTVEGTSNPNLYWYRQAAGRGLQLLFYSVGIGQISSEVPQNLSASRPQDRQFILSSKKLLLSDSGFYLCAWRGGRNTIYFGEGSWLTVV.

This clone was detected a few times. The chain combines TRBV7-6 with TRBJ1-5, with D unresolved. V was trimmed by 4 bases and J by 10 bases, leaving 11 bases between them. CDR1 is SGHVS and CDR2 is FNYEAQ in the germline V gene. There are 12 residues in the CDR3. CDR3 in DNA: TGTGCCAGCAGCTCGCACGGGGATCCCCAGCATTTT. Translating it yields CASSSHGDPQHF.

This chain uses TRBV19 with TRBJ1-1; D might be TRBD1 (5 bases). Germline CDR1 is LNHDA and CDR2 is SQIVND (reference sequence). CDR3 length: 16 residues. V lost 1 base, J lost 5 bases, and 17 bases lay in between. The CDR3 here is CASSIGGSLRRTEAFF. The CDR3 DNA reads TGTGCCAGTAGTATAGGGGGCAGCCTGAGGAGAACTGAAGCTTTCTTT.

This sequence joins TRBV2 and TRBJ2-1, with 7 bases lining up with TRBD2. After removal of 4 bases from V and 4 bases from J, the junction contained 1 base not matched to a gene. The CDR3 is 13 amino acids. Per germline, CDR1 SNHLY and CDR2 FYNNEI. CDR3 sequence (DNA): TGTGCCAGCAGTGGCGGGGGTTACAATGAGCAGTTCTTC. Translation: CASSGGGYNEQFF. The whole variable domain, remainder taken from reference TRBV2 and TRBJ2-1, is EPEVTQTPSHQVTQMGQEVILRCVPISNHLYFYWYRQILGQKVEFLVSFYNNEISEKSEIFDDQFSVERPDGSNFTLKIRSTKLEDSAMYFCASSGGGYNEQFFGPGTRLTVL.

The V gene is TRBV6-5, the J gene TRBJ1-2; 7 bases match TRBD1. The length of the CDR3 is 13 residues. V gave up 5 bases and J gave up 8 bases; unmatched junction bases: 8. CDR1 and CDR2 from the germline V gene are MNHEY and SVGAGI. The CDR3 DNA reads TGTGCCAGCAGTCCCGACAGGGTGAAAGGCTACACCTTC. Its translation: CASSPDRVKGYTF.

J is TRBJ1-4 and V is TRBV7-6; a weak D match, TRBD1 (6 bases). V shed 5 bases and J shed 3 bases, with 10 bases lying between them. There are 14 residues in the CDR3. CDR1 SGHVS and CDR2 FNYEAQ come from the germline V gene. This CDR3 is CASSVTGANEKLFF. The CDR3 DNA is TGTGCCAGCAGCGTGACAGGCGCTAATGAAAAACTGTTTTTT.

The chain links TRBV19 to TRBJ1-2; no firm D call. Germline V lookup: CDR1 LNHDA, CDR2 SQIVND (reference sequence). CDR3 length: 14 amino acids. The V and J ends lost 2 bases and 5 bases respectively, with 12 bases between them. The CDR3 spells CASSIIGSGYGYTF. CDR3 nucleotide sequence: TGTGCCAGTAGTATAATCGGGAGCGGGTATGGCTACACCTTC.

In nucleotides, the CDR3 is TGTGCCAGCAGCTTATCGGCCGGACTGTACGAGCAGTACTTC. Its translation: CASSLSAGLYEQYF. The chain has TRBV11-2 and TRBJ2-7, with D tentatively TRBD2 (5 bases). CDR1 is SGHAT, CDR2 FQNNGV, per germline. V was cut by 2 bases and J by 4 bases, with 12 bases left in between. This CDR3 is built from 14 residues.

The chain recombines TRBV7-3 with TRBJ2-3; 10 bases align to TRBD2. This CDR3 contains 15 residues. The junction had 4 bases not matched to a gene; V was cut back by 6 bases and J by 1 base. CDR1 is SGHTA, CDR2 FQGTGA, per germline. CDR3 DNA: TGTGCCAGCAGACCCGGGACTAGCGGCACAGATACGCAGTATTTT. Protein sequence: CASRPGTSGTDTQYF.

This clone has just one count. The chain couples TRBV18 to TRBJ1-1; D is unresolved. The CDR3 runs to 14 residues. Germline loops: CDR1 KGHSH, CDR2 LQKENI. Trimming pared 1 base from V and 0 bases from J, leaving 6 bases between. The CDR3 spells CASSPLLMNTEAFF. CDR3 DNA sequence: TGTGCCAGCTCACCACTTCTTATGAACACTGAAGCTTTCTTT.

A single count supports this clone. This chain uses TRBV5-1 with TRBJ1-1; no firm D call. The CDR3 extends over 12 amino acids. The V gene lost 1 base and the J gene lost 6 bases, with 7 bases spanning the gap. CDR1 is SGHRS, CDR2 YFSETQ, per germline. The CDR3 loop reads CASSLSGAEAFF. The CDR3 coding sequence is TGCGCCAGCAGCTTGAGCGGGGCTGAAGCTTTCTTT. The full variable domain, completed using reference TRBV5-1 and TRBJ1-1, is KAGVTQTPRYLIKTRGQQVTLSCSPISGHRSVSWYQQTPGQGLQFLFEYFSETQRNKGNFPGRFSGRQFSNSRSEMNVSTLELGDSALYLCASSLSGAEAFFGQGTRLTVV.

This clone was recorded once. The J gene is TRBJ1-4, the V gene TRBV18; 7 bases align to TRBD1. V lost 2 bases, J lost 1 base, and 1 base stayed unmatched. The CDR3 is made up of 15 amino acids. CDR1 KGHSH and CDR2 LQKENI come from the germline V gene. CDR3 sequence: CASSPNRGTNEKLFF. CDR3 sequence (DNA): TGTGCCAGCTCACCAAACAGGGGAACTAATGAAAAACTGTTTTTT.

The rearrangement joins TRBV6-4 to TRBJ2-5; D is unclear. This CDR3 is built from 13 residues. Deletions cut 4 bases from V and 4 bases from J, with 10 bases between. The V gene's germline CDR1 is MRHNA and CDR2 SNTAGT. In nucleotides, the CDR3 is TGTGCCAGCAGTGTGCGCCCCGGAGAGACCCAGTACTTC. This encodes CASSVRPGETQYF.

The rearrangement links TRBV30 to TRBJ1-2; maybe TRBD1 (5 bases). CDR1 is GTSNPN, CDR2 SVGIG, per germline (reference sequence). CDR3 size: 15 residues. Trimming removed 2 bases at V and 5 bases at J, with 18 bases between. CDR3 in amino acids: CAWSFPGLGVYGYTF. For the CDR3, the DNA is TGTGCCTGGAGTTTCCCCGGGCTAGGGGTTTATGGCTACACCTTC.

The chain uses TRBV4-3 and TRBJ1-3; no reliable D call. This CDR3 has 15 residues. V was clipped by 4 bases and J by 3 bases, with 13 bases between them. Looked up from germline, CDR1 is LGHNA and CDR2 is YSLEER. CDR3 in amino acids: CASSPRRGLGNTIYF. The CDR3 DNA reads TGCGCCAGCAGCCCACGGCGCGGTCTTGGAAACACCATATATTTT.

For the CDR3, the DNA is TGCGCCAGCAGCCAACCGCGCCCGGGACTCCGCGTGTTTGGCTACACCTTC. This codes for CASSQPRPGLRVFGYTF. The chain employs TRBV4-1 and TRBJ1-2, with D tentatively TRBD1 (5 bases). V dropped 2 bases and J dropped 7 bases, with 23 bases sitting between them. The V gene's germline CDR1 is MGHRA and CDR2 YSYEKL. The CDR3 sequence is 17 residues long.

The chain has TRBV24-1 and TRBJ1-1; D may be TRBD1 (5 bases). Germline assignment: CDR1 KGHDR and CDR2 SFDVKD. V was shortened by 3 bases and J by 1 base, with 8 bases between the two germline ends. The CDR3 has 14 amino acids. The CDR3 is CATSDPTGNTEAFF. The CDR3 nucleotides read TGTGCCACCAGTGATCCAACAGGGAACACTGAAGCTTTCTTT.

This clone was seen only once. The chain joins TRBV11-3 to TRBJ1-1; 9 bases map to TRBD1. Losses at the gene ends were 4 bases for V and 7 bases for J; bases not matched to a gene: 7. Germline lookup yields CDR1 SGHNT and CDR2 YENEEA. The CDR3 sequence is 14 residues long. The CDR3 sequence is CASSSWDREFEAFF. As DNA, the CDR3 is TGTGCCAGCAGCTCCTGGGACAGGGAATTTGAAGCTTTCTTT.

The chain couples TRBV7-2 to TRBJ2-2, with 10 bases identical to TRBD2. After removal of 7 bases from V and 7 bases from J, the junction contained 12 bases not matched to a gene. Germline loops: CDR1 SGHTA, CDR2 FQGNSA. The CDR3 contains 16 residues. The CDR3, as DNA: TGTGCCAGCAAAAGCGGGAGGGTTCAAGTGGACGGGGAGCTGTTTTTT. Amino acids: CASKSGRVQVDGELFF.

The V and J genes are TRBV6-2 or TRBV6-3 and TRBJ2-2, with 7 nucleotides matching TRBD2. The CDR3 is made up of 17 amino acids. Losses at the gene ends were 2 bases for V and 4 bases for J; bases not matched to a gene: 10. Germline V gives CDR1 MNHEY, CDR2 SVGEGT. The CDR3 loop is CASSYRFREVSTGELFF. For the CDR3, the DNA is TGTGCCAGCAGTTACCGCTTCCGGGAGGTGTCCACCGGGGAGCTGTTTTTT.

DNA for the CDR3: TGTGCCAGCAGTAAGGGACTATCAGCCTACGAGCAGTACTTC. Its protein is CASSKGLSAYEQYF. The chain recombines TRBV21-1 with TRBJ2-7; the tabulated D call, TRBD2, remains unverified against the DNA. TRBV21-1 is a pseudogene locus. This CDR3 is 14 amino acids long.

The V and J genes are TRBV5-4 and TRBJ1-1, with no clear D. Germline V gene sequence: CDR1 SGHNT, CDR2 YYREEE (reference sequence). V was pared by 1 base and J by 1 base, with 20 bases between. The CDR3 extends over 18 amino acids. The CDR3 DNA follows: TGTGCCAGCAGCTTGAAGTCTCCCTCTTACTTGAGGAACACTGAAGCTTTCTTT. Amino acid sequence: CASSLKSPSYLRNTEAFF.

Here the CDR3 DNA reads TGTGCCAGCAGTGCACAAGCGGGGGGGCCAGGAGAGACCCAGTACTTC. Translation: CASSAQAGGPGETQYF. V is TRBV2 and J is TRBJ2-5, with 10 positions matching TRBD2. This CDR3 is 16 amino acids long. V dropped 4 bases and J dropped 4; count of bases not matched to a gene: 9. The germline CDR1 and CDR2 sequences are SNHLY and FYNNEI.

The rearrangement links TRBV4-2 to TRBJ1-1; D call uncertain. This CDR3 comprises 13 residues. From germline, CDR1 is LGHNA and CDR2 YNFKEQ. V was trimmed by 0 bases and J by 7 bases, leaving 9 bases between them. The CDR3 is CASSQDRSIEAFF. CDR3 nucleotide sequence: TGTGCCAGCAGCCAAGACAGATCGATTGAAGCTTTCTTT.

V gene TRBV3-1 (or the pseudogene TRBV3-2) combines with J gene TRBJ1-6; 7 bases agree with TRBD1. Germline trimming cut 4 bases from V and 10 bases from J; bases unmatched to any gene: 7. Germline lookup yields CDR1 LGHDT and CDR2 YNNKEL (reference sequence). This CDR3 is 14 amino acids long. The CDR3 region is CASSPGQLGSPLHF. DNA of the CDR3: TGTGCCAGCAGCCCGGGACAGCTCGGGTCACCCCTCCACTTT.

The chain carries TRBV5-6 and TRBJ2-7; no definite D call. Per germline, CDR1 SGHDT and CDR2 YYEEEE. Trimming removed 1 base at V and 3 bases at J, with 11 bases between. This CDR3 spans 14 amino acids. The DNA for the CDR3 is TGTGCCAGCAGCTTGAACCCAGCGCTCTACGAGCAGTACTTC. Translation gives CASSLNPALYEQYF.

The chain carries TRBV9 and TRBJ2-1, with 7 bases identical to TRBD1. The CDR3 contains 12 residues. The germline V gene has CDR1 SGDLS and CDR2 YYNGEE. J lost 10 bases, V lost 3 bases, and 4 bases had no gene match. This CDR3 reads CASSGGTAEQFF. In nucleotides, the CDR3 is TGTGCCAGCAGCGGAGGGACAGCAGAGCAGTTCTTC.

This sequence joins TRBV7-2 and TRBJ1-1; D is ambiguous. The germline V gene has CDR1 SGHTA and CDR2 FQGNSA. The CDR3 extends over 14 amino acids. The V gene lost 2 bases and the J gene lost 1 base, with 8 bases spanning the gap. The CDR3 region is CASSLLAENTEAFF. CDR3 sequence (DNA): TGTGCCAGCAGCTTATTAGCAGAGAACACTGAAGCTTTCTTT.